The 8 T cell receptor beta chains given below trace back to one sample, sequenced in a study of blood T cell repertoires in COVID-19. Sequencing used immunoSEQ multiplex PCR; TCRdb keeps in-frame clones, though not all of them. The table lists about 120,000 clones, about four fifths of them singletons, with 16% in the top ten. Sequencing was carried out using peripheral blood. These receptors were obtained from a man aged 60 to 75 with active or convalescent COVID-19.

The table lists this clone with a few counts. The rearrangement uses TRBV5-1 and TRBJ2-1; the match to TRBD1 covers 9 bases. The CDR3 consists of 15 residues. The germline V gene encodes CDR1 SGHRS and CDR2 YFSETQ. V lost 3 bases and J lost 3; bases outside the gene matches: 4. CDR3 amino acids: CASSSGQGNYNEQFF. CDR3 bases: TGCGCCAGCAGCTCGGGACAGGGTAACTACAATGAGCAGTTCTTC. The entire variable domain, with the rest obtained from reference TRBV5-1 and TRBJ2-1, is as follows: KAGVTQTPRYLIKTRGQQVTLSCSPISGHRSVSWYQQTPGQGLQFLFEYFSETQRNKGNFPGRFSGRQFSNSRSEMNVSTLELGDSALYLCASSSGQGNYNEQFFGPGTRLTVL.

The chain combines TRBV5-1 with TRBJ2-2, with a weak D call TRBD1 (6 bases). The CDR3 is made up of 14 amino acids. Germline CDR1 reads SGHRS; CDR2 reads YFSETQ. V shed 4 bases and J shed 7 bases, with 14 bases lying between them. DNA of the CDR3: TGCGCCAGCAGCACCGGACAGCCCGACGGGGAGCTGTTTTTT. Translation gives CASSTGQPDGELFF.

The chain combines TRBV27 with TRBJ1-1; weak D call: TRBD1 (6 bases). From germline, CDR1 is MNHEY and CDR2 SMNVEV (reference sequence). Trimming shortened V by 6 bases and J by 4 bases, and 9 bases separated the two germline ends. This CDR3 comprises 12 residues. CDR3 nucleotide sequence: TGTGCCAGCAGACAGGGTTCCACTGAAGCTTTCTTT. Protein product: CASRQGSTEAFF.

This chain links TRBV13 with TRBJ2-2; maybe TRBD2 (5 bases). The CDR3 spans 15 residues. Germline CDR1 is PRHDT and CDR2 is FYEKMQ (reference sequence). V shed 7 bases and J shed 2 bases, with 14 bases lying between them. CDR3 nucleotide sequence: TGTGCCAGCAAGCCGGGGTACGGAAACACCGGGGAGCTGTTTTTT. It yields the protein CASKPGYGNTGELFF.

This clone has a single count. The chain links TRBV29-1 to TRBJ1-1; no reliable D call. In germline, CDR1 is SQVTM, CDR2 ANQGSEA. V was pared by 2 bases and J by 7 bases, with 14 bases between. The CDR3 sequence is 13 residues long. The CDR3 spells CSVEIIEGGEAFF. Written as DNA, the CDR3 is TGCAGCGTTGAAATAATAGAGGGCGGTGAAGCTTTCTTT.

This CDR3 reads CASSIPGQGYF. The CDR3 DNA sequence: TGTGCCAGTAGTATCCCCGGACAGGGGTACTTC. J is TRBJ2-7 and V is TRBV19, with 8 bases matching TRBD1. J gave up 12 bases and V 3 bases, and 4 bases lay outside the gene matches. The CDR3 covers 11 residues. CDR1 is LNHDA, CDR2 SQIVND, per germline (reference sequence).

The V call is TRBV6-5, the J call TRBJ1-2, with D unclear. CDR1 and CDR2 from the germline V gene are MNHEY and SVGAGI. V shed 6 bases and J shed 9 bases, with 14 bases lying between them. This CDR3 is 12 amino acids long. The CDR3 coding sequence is TGTGCCAGCAGAAGTCTCATGAGTAGCTACACCTTC. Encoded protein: CASRSLMSSYTF.

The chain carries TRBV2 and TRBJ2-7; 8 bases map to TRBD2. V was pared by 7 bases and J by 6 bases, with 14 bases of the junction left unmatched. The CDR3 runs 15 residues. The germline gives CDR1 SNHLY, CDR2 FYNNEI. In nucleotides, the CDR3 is TGTGCCAGCATCTACGGGGAGCTAGCGGGCGCCGAGCAGTACTTC. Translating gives CASIYGELAGAEQYF.